A single TCR beta chain is shown here with its context. The antigen this receptor binds is unknown. The observed sequence ends 3 residues before the CDR3 terminus, with the missing tail filled in from the germline J gene. This sample was included in a study of T cells in women clearing cervical HPV infection listed by TCRdb under 2018. About the investigation overall: The cases were fewer than 30 women with histologically confirmed HPV16-related CIN3 or worse, and 2 of these cases were invasive cancers. Controls were approximately 25 women whose single incident HPV16 infection cleared within 12 months without precancer or cancer developing. Blood from cases was collected at the visit where the lesion was first found, while blood from controls was collected once the infection could no longer be detected. For cases, a median interval of 149 days, with an interquartile range of about 90 to 210 days, was observed between lesion detection and blood sampling. Since HLA typing was available for only a few women, HLA type could not be ruled out as a confounder. An exploratory proof-of-principle case-control study, nested within the Guanacaste HPV Natural History Study in Costa Rica, was conducted to compare TCR repertoires across cervical HPV16 outcomes. Cases were matched to controls by age within five years and by the year the sample was collected. Cases had a median age of about 34 years compared with 38 for controls, and baseline characteristics showed no significant differences between the groups. The parent cohort enrolled some 10,000 women aged 18 or older in Guanacaste, Costa Rica, during about 1992 to 1994 and followed them for over six years. As quality controls, five blinded duplicates were added to each group, bringing the total to approximately 60 samples made up of around 50 participants and approximately ten replicates. Broad study findings and their caveats: Random forest classifiers combining richness and V gene abundances distinguished cases from controls with an estimated AUC of more than 0.75. The cross-sectional design could not show whether the associations came before the infection or were a result of it, and neither effector/memory subsets nor HPV-specific T cells were isolated. Because the number of T cells in each sample was unknown, differences in richness could reflect differing T-cell content rather than repertoire biology. Significantly higher TCR repertoire richness was observed in CIN3+ cases than in controls across sequencing depths, whereas no difference in evenness was found. TRBV6-7 relative abundance was lower in cases than in controls (around 0.11% versus 0.16%; Bonferroni P = 0.0008).

Every participant had a single incident cervical HPV16 infection, and women with prevalent HPV16 infections were excluded. Cervical HPV DNA was detected by MY09/MY11 PCR and genotyped by dot-blot hybridization. Fifteen mL of heparinized blood were centrifuged, and the buffy coat was aliquoted, frozen at -30°C, then stored at -80°C. QIAGEN kits were used to extract genomic DNA from the buffy coat specimens. The CDR3 spans 14 residues, from the cysteine through the phenylalanine. The DNA has 33 bases, all within the CDR3, and is read from base 1. The junction shows trimming of 2 bases on V and 0 bases on J, and the gene matches do not reach 1 base of it. CDR1 is given as SGHRS and CDR2 as YFSETQ, both from the germline V gene. The immunoSEQ assay used multiplex PCR to amplify TCR beta CDR3 regions from an average of approximately 1,100 ng of genomic DNA per sample. The assay corrected primer bias using a complete synthetic TCR repertoire to establish an amplification baseline. Amplicons were sequenced on the Illumina platform. In the original analysis: Sequences were error-corrected by clustering with frequency ratios and a modified nearest-neighbor algorithm and were then analyzed in the immunoSEQ Analyzer with IMGT gene definitions. TCR richness and evenness were averaged over 20 rarefaction repeats at each rarefaction depth, excluding samples with fewer sequences than the depth. Wilcoxon rank sum tests with FDR correction were used to compare relative abundances of V, D and J genes between the groups. Blinded duplicates gave an intraclass correlation of around 95% for TCR richness and an average of 76.4% across 66 gene segments. The table comes from immuneACCESS by way of TCRdb, which keeps in-frame sequences with V and J called. Part of the clones is missing from these tables; in studies checked, under half for an unresolved V gene and the rest for unknown reasons. V and J calls and clone size follow that table, whereas D and trimming were derived from the DNA. The record for this sample contains roughly 22,000 clones. The ten biggest clones cover roughly an eighth of the sample.

The material sequenced was blood buffy coat. The V and J genes are TRBV5-1 and TRBJ1-1, with TRBD1 matching 7 junction bases. The TCR originated in a woman between 18 and 75 years old with a cervical HPV16 infection that either progressed to CIN3+ or cleared (not recorded which). The CDR3 is CASSLGGVNTEAFF. CDR3 DNA, as far as it was read: TGCGCCAGCAGCTTAGGGGGCGTGAACACTGAA.